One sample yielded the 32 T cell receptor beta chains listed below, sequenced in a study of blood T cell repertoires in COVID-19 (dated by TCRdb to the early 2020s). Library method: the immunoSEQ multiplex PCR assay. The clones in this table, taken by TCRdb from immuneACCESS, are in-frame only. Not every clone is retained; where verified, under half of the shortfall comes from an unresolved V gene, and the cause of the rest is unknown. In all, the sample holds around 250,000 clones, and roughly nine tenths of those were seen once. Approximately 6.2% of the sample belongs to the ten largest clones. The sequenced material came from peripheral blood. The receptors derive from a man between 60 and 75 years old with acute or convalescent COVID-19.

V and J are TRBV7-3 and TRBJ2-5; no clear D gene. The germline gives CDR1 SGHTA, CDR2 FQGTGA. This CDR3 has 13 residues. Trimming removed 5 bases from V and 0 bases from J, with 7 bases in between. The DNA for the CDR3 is TGTGCCAGCAGCCTTATGTACCAAGAGACCCAGTACTTC. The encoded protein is CASSLMYQETQYF.

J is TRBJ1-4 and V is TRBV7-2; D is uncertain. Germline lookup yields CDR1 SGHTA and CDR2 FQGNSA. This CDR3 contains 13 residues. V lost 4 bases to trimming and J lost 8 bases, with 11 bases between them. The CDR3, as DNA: TGTGCCAGCAGCTCCTTTCCGGTAGAAAAACTGTTTTTT. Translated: CASSSFPVEKLFF.

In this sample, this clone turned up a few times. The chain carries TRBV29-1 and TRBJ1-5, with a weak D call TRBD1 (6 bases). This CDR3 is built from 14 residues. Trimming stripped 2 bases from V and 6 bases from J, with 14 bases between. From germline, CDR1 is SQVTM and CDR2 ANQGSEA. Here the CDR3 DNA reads TGCAGCGTTGAATTGGGGGGGCCGGGTCAGCCCCAGCATTTT. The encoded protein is CSVELGGPGQPQHF.

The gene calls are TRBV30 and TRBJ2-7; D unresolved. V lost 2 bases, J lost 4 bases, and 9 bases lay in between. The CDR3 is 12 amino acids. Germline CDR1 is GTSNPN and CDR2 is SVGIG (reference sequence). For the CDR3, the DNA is TGTGCCTGGAGTCGCGCTGCTTACGAGCAGTACTTC. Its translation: CAWSRAAYEQYF.

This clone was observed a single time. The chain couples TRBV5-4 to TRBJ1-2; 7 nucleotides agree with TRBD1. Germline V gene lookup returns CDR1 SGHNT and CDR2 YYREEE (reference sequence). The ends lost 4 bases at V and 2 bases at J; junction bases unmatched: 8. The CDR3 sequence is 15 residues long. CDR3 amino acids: CASSAGQTTNYGYTF. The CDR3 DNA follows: TGTGCCAGCAGCGCGGGACAGACTACCAACTATGGCTACACCTTC. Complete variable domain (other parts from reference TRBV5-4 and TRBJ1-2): ETGVTQSPTHLIKTRGQQVTLRCSSQSGHNTVSWYQQALGQGPQFIFQYYREEENGRGNFPPRFSGLQFPNYSSELNVNALELDDSALYLCASSAGQTTNYGYTFGSGTRLTVV.

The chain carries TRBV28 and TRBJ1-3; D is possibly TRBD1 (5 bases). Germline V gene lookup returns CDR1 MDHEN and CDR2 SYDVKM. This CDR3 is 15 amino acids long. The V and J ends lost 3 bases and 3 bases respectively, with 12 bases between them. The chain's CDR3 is CASSLGGFGGNTIYF. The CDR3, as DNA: TGTGCCAGCAGTTTGGGGGGATTCGGTGGAAACACCATATATTTT.

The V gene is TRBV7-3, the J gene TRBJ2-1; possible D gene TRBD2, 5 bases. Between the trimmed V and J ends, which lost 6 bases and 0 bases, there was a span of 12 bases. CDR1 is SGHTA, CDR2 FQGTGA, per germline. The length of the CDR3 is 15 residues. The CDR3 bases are TGTGCCAGCAGGGCCATGGGGAGCTCCTACAATGAGCAGTTCTTC. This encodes CASRAMGSSYNEQFF. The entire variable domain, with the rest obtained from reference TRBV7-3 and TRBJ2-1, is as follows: GAGVSQTPSNKVTEKGKYVELRCDPISGHTALYWYRQSLGQGPEFLIYFQGTGAADDSGLPNDRFFAVRPEGSVSTLKIQRTERGDSAVYLCASRAMGSSYNEQFFGPGTRLTVL.

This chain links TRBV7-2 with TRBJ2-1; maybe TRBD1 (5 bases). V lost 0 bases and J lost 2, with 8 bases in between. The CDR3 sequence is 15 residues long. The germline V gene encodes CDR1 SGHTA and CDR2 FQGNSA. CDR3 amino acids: CASSLATGAYNEQFF. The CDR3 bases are TGTGCCAGCAGCTTAGCCACAGGTGCCTACAATGAGCAGTTCTTC. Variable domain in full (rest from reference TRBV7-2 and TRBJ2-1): GAGVSQSPSNKVTEKGKDVELRCDPISGHTALYWYRQSLGQGLEFLIYFQGNSAPDKSGLPSDRFSAERTGGSVSTLTIQRTQQEDSAVYLCASSLATGAYNEQFFGPGTRLTVL.

The CDR3 region has the DNA TGTGCCAGCACCCCCTTCACCGGGGAGCTGTTTTTT. As protein: CASTPFTGELFF. This chain joins TRBV6-5 and TRBJ2-2; no clear D gene. Deletions cut 7 bases from V and 4 bases from J, with 7 bases between. The CDR3 spans 12 residues. Germline V gives CDR1 MNHEY, CDR2 SVGAGI.

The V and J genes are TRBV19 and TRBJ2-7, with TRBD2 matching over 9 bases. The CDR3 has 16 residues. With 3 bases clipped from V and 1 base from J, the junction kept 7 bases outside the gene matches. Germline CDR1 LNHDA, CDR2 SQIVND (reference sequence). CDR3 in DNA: TGTGCCAGTAGTATTGCCCTAGCGGGGACTTCCTACGAGCAGTACTTC. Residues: CASSIALAGTSYEQYF. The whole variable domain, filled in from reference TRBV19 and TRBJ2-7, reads DGGITQSPKYLFRKEGQNVTLSCEQNLNHDAMYWYRQDPGQGLRLIYYSQIVNDFQKGDIAEGYSVSREKKESFPLTVTSAQKNPTAFYLCASSIALAGTSYEQYFGPGTRLTVT.

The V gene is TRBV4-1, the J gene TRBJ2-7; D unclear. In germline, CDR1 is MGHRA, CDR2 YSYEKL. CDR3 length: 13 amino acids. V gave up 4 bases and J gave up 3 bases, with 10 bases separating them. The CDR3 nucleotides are TGCGCCAGCAGCCGCGAATCTTACTACGAGCAGTACTTC. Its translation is CASSRESYYEQYF.

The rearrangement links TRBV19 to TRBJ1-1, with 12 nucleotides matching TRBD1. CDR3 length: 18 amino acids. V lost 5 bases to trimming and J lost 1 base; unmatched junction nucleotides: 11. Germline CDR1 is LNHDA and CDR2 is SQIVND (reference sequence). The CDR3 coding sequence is TGTGCCAGTAGTGGATTCCGAGGGACAGGGGGCGCGAACACTGAAGCTTTCTTT. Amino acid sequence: CASSGFRGTGGANTEAFF.

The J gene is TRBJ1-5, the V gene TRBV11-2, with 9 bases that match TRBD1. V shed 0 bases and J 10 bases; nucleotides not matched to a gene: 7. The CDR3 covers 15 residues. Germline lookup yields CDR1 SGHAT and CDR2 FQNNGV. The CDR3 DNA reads TGTGCCAGCAGCTTAGATAGCCGGACAGGGGCACCCCAGCATTTT. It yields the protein CASSLDSRTGAPQHF.

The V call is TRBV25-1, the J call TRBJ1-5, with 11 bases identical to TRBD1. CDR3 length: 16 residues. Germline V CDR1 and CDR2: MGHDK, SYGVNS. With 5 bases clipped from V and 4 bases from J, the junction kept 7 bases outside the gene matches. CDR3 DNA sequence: TGTGCCAGCAGTCCTACGGGACAGGGGGTAAATCAGCCCCAGCATTTT. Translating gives CASSPTGQGVNQPQHF.

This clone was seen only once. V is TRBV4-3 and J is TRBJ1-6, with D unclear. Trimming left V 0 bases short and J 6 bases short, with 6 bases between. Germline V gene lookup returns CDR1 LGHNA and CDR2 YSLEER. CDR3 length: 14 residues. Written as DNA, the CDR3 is TGCGCCAGCAGCCAAGACTACAGTAATTCACCCCTCCACTTT. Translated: CASSQDYSNSPLHF.

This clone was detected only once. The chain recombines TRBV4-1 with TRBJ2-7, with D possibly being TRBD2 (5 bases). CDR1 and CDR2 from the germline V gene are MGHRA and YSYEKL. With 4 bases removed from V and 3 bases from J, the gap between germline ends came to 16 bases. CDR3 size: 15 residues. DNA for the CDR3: TGCGCCAGCAGCCCTAGCCCCTTGGGTCTCTACGAGCAGTACTTC. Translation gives CASSPSPLGLYEQYF.

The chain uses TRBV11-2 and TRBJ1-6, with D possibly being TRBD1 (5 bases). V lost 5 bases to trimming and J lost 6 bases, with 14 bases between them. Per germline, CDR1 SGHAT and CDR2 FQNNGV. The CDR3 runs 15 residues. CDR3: CASSIREGGNSPLHF. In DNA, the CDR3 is TGTGCCAGCAGCATCAGGGAAGGCGGTAATTCACCCCTCCACTTT.

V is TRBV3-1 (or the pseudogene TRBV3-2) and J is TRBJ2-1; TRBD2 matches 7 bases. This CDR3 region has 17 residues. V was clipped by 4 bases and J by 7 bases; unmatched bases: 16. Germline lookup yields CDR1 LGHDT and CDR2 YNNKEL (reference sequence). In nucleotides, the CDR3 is TGTGCCAGCAGCCGACCGGGGGAGGGAGGATATAGGAATGAGCAGTTCTTC. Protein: CASSRPGEGGYRNEQFF.

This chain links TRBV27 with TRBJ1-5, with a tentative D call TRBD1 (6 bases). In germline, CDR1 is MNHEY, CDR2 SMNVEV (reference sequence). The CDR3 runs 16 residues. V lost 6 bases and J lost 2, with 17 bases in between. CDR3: CASSLGGGRGNQPQHF. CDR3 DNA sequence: TGTGCCAGCAGCCTAGGTGGGGGCAGGGGCAATCAGCCCCAGCATTTT.

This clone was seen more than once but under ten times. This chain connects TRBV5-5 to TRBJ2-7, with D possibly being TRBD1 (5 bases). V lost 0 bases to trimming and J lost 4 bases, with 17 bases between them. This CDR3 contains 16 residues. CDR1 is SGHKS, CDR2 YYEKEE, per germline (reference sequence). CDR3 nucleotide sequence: TGTGCCAGCAGCTTGGTATCAGGGTTCAAGACATACGAGCAGTACTTC. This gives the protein CASSLVSGFKTYEQYF.

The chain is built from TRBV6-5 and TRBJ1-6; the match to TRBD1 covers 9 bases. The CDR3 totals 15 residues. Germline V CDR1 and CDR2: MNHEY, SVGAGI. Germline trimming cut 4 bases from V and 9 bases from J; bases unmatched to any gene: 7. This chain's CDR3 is CASSSRGTGPSPLHF. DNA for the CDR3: TGTGCCAGCAGTTCCCGTGGGACAGGGCCTTCACCCCTCCACTTT.

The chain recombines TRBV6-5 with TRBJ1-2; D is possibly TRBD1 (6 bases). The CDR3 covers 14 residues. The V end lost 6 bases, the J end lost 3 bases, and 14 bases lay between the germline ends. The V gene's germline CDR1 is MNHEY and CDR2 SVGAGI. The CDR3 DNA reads TGTGCCAGCAGAAACAGGGAGCTTGACTATGGCTACACCTTC. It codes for CASRNRELDYGYTF.

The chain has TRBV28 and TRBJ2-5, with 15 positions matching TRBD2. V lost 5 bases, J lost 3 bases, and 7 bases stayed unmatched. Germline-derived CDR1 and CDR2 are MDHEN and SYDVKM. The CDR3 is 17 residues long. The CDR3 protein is CASSDRTSGREKETQYF. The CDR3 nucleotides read TGTGCCAGCAGTGATCGGACTAGCGGGAGGGAAAAAGAGACCCAGTACTTC.

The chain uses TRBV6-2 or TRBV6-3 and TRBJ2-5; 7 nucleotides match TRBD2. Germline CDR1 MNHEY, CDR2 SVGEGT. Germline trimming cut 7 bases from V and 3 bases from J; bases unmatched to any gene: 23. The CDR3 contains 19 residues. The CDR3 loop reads CASTPRSGGSVISEETQYF. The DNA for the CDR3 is TGTGCCAGCACCCCCCGCTCAGGCGGGAGTGTTATATCGGAAGAGACCCAGTACTTC.

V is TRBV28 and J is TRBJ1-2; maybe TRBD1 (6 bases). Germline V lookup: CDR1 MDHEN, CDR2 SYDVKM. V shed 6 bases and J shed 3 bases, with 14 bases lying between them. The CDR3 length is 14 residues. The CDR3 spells CASRPPGDYYGYTF. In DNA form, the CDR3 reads TGTGCCAGCAGGCCCCCAGGGGATTACTATGGCTACACCTTC.

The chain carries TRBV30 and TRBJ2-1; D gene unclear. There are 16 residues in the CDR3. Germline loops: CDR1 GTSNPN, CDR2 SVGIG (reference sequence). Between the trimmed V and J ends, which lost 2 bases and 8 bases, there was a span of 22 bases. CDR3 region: CAWSTGPKFGRYEQFF. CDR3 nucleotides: TGTGCCTGGAGTACTGGCCCAAAATTCGGCAGGTATGAGCAGTTCTTC.

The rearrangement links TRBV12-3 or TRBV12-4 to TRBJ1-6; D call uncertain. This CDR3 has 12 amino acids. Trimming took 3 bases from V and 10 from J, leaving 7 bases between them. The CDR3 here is CASSFAASPLHF. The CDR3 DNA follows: TGTGCCAGCAGTTTCGCGGCATCACCCCTCCACTTT.

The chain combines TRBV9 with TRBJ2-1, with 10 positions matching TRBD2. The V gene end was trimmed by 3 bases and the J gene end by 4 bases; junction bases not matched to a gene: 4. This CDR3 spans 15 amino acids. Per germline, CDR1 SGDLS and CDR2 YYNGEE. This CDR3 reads CASSGRLAGYNEQFF. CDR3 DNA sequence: TGTGCCAGCAGCGGACGACTAGCGGGTTACAATGAGCAGTTCTTC.

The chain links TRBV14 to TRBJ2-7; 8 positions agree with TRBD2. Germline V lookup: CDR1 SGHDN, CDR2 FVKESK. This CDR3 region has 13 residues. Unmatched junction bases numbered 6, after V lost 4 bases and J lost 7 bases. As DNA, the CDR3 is TGTGCCAGCAGCCTAGCGGGACCGGGGGAGCAGTACTTC. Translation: CASSLAGPGEQYF.

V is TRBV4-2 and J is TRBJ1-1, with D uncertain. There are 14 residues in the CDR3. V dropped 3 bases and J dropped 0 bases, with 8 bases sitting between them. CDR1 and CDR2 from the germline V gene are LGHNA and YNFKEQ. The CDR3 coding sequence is TGTGCCAGCAGCCAGAGATTGATGAACACTGAAGCTTTCTTT. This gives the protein CASSQRLMNTEAFF.

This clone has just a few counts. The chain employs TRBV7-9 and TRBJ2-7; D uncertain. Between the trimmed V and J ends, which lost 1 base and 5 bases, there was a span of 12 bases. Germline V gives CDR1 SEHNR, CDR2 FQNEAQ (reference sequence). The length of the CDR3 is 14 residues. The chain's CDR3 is CASSLGQVVHEQYF. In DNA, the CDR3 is TGTGCCAGCAGCTTAGGGCAGGTAGTACACGAGCAGTACTTC.

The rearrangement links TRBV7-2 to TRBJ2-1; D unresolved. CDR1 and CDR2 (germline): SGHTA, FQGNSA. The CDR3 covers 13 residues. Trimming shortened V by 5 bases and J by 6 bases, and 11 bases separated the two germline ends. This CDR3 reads CASSLRQANEQFF. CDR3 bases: TGTGCCAGCAGCCTGAGACAAGCCAATGAGCAGTTCTTC.